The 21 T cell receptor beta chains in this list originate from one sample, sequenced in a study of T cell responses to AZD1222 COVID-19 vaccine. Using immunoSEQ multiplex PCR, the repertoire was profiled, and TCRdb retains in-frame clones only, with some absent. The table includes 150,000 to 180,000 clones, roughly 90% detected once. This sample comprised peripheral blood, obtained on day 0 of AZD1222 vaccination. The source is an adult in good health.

The CDR3 sequence is CASSDVQRGRSYEQYF. In DNA form, the CDR3 reads TGTGCCAGCAGTGACGTCCAGCGGGGTCGTTCCTACGAGCAGTACTTC. The rearrangement joins TRBV6-1 to TRBJ2-7, with 7 bases lining up with TRBD2. Germline lookup yields CDR1 MNHNS and CDR2 SASEGT. CDR3 length: 16 residues. Losses at the gene ends were 3 bases for V and 1 base for J; bases not matched to a gene: 9.

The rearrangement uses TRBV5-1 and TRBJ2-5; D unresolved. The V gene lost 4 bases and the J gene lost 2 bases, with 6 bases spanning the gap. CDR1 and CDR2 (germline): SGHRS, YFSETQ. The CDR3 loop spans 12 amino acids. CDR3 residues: CASSPEQETQYF. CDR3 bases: TGCGCCAGCAGCCCCGAACAAGAGACCCAGTACTTC.

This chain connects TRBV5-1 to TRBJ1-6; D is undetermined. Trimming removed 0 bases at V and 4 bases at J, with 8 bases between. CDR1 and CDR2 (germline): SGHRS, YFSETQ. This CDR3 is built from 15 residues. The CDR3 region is CASSLEAPYNSPLHF. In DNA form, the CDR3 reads TGCGCCAGCAGCTTGGAAGCACCTTATAATTCACCCCTCCACTTT.

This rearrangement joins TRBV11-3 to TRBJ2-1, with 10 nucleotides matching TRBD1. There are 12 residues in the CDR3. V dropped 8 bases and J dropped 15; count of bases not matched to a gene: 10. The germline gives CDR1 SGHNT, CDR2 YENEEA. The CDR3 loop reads CASSPGQGPSFF. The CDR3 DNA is TGTGCCAGCTCCCCGGGACAGGGGCCTTCGTTCTTC. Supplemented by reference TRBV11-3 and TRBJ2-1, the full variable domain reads EAGVVQSPRYKIIEKKQPVAFWCNPISGHNTLYWYLQNLGQGPELLIRYENEEAVDDSQLPKDRFSAERLKGVDSTLKIQPAELGDSAVYLCASSPGQGPSFFGPGTRLTVL.

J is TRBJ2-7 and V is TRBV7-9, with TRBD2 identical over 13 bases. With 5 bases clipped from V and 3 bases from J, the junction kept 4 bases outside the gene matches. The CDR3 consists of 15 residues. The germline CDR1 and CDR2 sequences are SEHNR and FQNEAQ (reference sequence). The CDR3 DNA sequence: TGTGCCAGCAGCCCACTAGCGGGGGGGTACTACGAGCAGTACTTC. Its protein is CASSPLAGGYYEQYF. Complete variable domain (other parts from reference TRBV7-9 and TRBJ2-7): DTGVSQNPRHKITKRGQNVTFRCDPISEHNRLYWYRQTLGQGPEFLTYFQNEAQLEKSRLLSDRFSAERPKGSFSTLEIQRTEQGDSAMYLCASSPLAGGYYEQYFGPGTRLTVT.

CDR3 sequence reads: CASGGGWNTEAFF. CDR3 nucleotides: TGTGCCTCCGGGGGGGGGTGGAACACTGAAGCTTTCTTT. V gene TRBV30 combines with J gene TRBJ1-1, with a tentative D call TRBD1 (5 bases). In germline, CDR1 is GTSNPN, CDR2 SVGIG (reference sequence). Trimming left V 7 bases short and J 1 base short, with 13 bases between. The CDR3 length is 13 residues.

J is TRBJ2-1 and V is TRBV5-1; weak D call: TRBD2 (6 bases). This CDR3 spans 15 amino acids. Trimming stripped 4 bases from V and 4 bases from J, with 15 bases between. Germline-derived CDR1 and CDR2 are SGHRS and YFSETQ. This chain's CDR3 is CASSLGDGGYNEQFF. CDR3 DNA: TGCGCCAGCAGCCTGGGGGACGGGGGATACAATGAGCAGTTCTTC.

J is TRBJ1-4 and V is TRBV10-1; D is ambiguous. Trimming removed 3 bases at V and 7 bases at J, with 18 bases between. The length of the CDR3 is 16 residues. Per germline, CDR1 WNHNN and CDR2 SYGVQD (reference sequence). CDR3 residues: CASSESRVRVGEKLFF. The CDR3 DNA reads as TGCGCCAGCAGTGAATCGAGGGTAAGAGTCGGTGAAAAACTGTTTTTT.

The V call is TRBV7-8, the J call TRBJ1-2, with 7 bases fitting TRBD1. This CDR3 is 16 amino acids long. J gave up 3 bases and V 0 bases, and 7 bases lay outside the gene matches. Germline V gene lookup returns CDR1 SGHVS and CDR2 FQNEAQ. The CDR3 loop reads CASSLAGDRDHYGYTF. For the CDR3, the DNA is TGTGCCAGCAGCTTAGCAGGCGACAGGGATCACTATGGCTACACCTTC.

This CDR3 is CASSEAADTQYF. The CDR3 DNA follows: TGTGCCAGCAGTGAAGCGGCAGATACGCAGTATTTT. This chain links TRBV2 with TRBJ2-3; D is ambiguous. This CDR3 is 12 amino acids long. Per germline, CDR1 SNHLY and CDR2 FYNNEI. V was clipped by 0 bases and J by 4 bases, with 2 bases between them.

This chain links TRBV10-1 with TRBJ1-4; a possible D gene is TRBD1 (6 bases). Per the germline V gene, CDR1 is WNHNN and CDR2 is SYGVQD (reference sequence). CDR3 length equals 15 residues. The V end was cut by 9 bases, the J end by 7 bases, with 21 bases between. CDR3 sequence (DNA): TGCGCCAGGAGAGGGGGGGCGCCCTGGCTTGAAAAACTGTTTTTT. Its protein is CARRGGAPWLEKLFF.

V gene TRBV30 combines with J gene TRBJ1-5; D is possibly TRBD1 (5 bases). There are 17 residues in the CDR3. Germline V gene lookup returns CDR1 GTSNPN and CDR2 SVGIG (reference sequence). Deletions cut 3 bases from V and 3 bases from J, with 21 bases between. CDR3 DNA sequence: TGTGCCTGGAGGACGGCAGGGCCTACCTCGGACAATCAGCCCCAGCATTTT. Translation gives CAWRTAGPTSDNQPQHF.

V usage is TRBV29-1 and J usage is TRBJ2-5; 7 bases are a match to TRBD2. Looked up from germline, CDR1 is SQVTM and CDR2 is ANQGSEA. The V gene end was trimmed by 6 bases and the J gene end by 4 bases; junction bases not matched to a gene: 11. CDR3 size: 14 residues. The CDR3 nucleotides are TGCAGCGTCGACGGGAGGACGGCGGGAGAGACCCAGTACTTC. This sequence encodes CSVDGRTAGETQYF.

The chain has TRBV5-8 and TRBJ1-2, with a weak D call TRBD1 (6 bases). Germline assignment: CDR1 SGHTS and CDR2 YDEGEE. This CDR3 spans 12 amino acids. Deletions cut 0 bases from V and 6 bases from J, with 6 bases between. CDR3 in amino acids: CASSLAGDGYTF. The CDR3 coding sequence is TGTGCCAGCAGCTTGGCAGGGGATGGCTACACCTTC.

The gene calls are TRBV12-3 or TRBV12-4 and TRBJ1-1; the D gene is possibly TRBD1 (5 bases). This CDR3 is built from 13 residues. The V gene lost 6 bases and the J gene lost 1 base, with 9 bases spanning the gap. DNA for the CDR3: TGTGCCAGCAGGTCCACAGGGAACACTGAAGCTTTCTTT. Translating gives CASRSTGNTEAFF.

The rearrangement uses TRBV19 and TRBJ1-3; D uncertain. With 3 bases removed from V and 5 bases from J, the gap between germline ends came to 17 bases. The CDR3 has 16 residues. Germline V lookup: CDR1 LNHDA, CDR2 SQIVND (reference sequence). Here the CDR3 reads CASSILAGGQRNTIYF. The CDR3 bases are TGTGCCAGTAGTATTCTAGCGGGTGGGCAGCGAAACACCATATATTTT.

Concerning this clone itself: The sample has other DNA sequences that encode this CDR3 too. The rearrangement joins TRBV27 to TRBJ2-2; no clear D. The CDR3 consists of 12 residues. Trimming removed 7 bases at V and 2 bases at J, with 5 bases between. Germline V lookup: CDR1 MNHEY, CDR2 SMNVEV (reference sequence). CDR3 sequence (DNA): TGTGCCAGCACACCCAACACCGGGGAGCTGTTTTTT. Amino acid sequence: CASTPNTGELFF.

In nucleotides, the CDR3 is TGTGCCAGTAGTCCTTGGGGGCGAACTGAAGCTTTCTTT. Protein: CASSPWGRTEAFF. The chain has TRBV19 and TRBJ1-1; TRBD1 might be the D (6 bases). The CDR3 runs to 13 residues. CDR1 is LNHDA, CDR2 SQIVND, per germline (reference sequence). V shed 5 bases and J shed 5 bases, with 12 bases lying between them.

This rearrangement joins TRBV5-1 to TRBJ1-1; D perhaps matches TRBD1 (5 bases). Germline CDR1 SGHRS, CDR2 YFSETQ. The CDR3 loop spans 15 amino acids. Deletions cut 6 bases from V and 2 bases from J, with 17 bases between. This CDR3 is CASTAFGGSNTEAFF. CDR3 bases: TGCGCCAGCACCGCCTTCGGGGGTTCTAACACTGAAGCTTTCTTT. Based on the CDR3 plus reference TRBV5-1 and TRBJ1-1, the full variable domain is KAGVTQTPRYLIKTRGQQVTLSCSPISGHRSVSWYQQTPGQGLQFLFEYFSETQRNKGNFPGRFSGRQFSNSRSEMNVSTLELGDSALYLCASTAFGGSNTEAFFGQGTRLTVV.

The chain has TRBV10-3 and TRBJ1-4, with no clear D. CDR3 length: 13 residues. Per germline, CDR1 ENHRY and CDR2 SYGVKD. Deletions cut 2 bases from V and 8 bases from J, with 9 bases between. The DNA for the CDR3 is TGTGCCATCAGTGAGGAGGAGTTGGAAAAACTGTTTTTT. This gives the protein CAISEEELEKLFF.

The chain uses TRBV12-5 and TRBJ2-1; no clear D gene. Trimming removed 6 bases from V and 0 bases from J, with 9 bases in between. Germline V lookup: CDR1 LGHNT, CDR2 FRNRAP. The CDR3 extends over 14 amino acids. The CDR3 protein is CASGAVSSYNEQFF. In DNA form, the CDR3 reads TGTGCTAGTGGCGCAGTGAGCTCCTACAATGAGCAGTTCTTC.